Below, one T cell receptor beta chain is given with its context. The antigen is not known. Both 60 Vbeta primers and 13 Jbeta primers went into the PCR. TCRdb keeps only in-frame clones here, not all; method: immunoSEQ multiplex PCR. The sample holds over 150,000 clones, 75% to 90% seen once. These data belong to a study of cytomegalovirus exposure and HLA in healthy donors. Whole-study findings and limits: Roughly uniform sequencing depth across donors was assumed, possibly incorrectly. In an earlier analysis, productive rearrangement rates for most beta V segments clustered near 87% or 30%. Across donors, most TCRs were seen rarely, yet some public ones were widespread.

Trimming cost V 5 bases and J 4 bases, with 14 bases left between them. This CDR3 is 14 amino acids long. CDR1 and CDR2 from the germline V gene are SGHDN and FVKESK. The origin of this receptor is a girl aged 2-10 years in good health and CMV-seropositive. The specimen sequenced was PBMCs. The rearrangement uses TRBV14 and TRBJ1-2; D not resolved. CDR3 protein: CASSSLSAVYGYTF. The CDR3 DNA reads TGTGCCAGCAGCTCCCTAAGTGCGGTCTATGGCTACACCTTC.